The 8 T cell receptor beta chains below all came from one sample that was sequenced in a study of cytomegalovirus exposure and HLA in healthy donors. The primer mix had 60 Vbeta and 13 Jbeta primers. Generated by immunoSEQ multiplex PCR, the TCRdb table keeps only in-frame clones and is missing some. The table lists 100,000 or so clones, around 77% of them singletons. The source material was PBMCs. The receptors here all came from a man aged 35-49 years in good health and CMV-seropositive.

The rearrangement uses TRBV6-5 and TRBJ1-3, with a possible D match to TRBD1 (6 bases). This CDR3 contains 16 residues. V lost 1 base to trimming and J lost 0 bases, with 10 bases between them. The germline gives CDR1 MNHEY, CDR2 SVGAGI. Here the CDR3 reads CASSYWGQDSGNTIYF. CDR3 sequence (DNA): TGTGCCAGCAGTTACTGGGGGCAGGACTCTGGAAACACCATATATTTT.

In DNA form, the CDR3 reads TGTGCCAGCAGTCGAGGATACAGGGATGGCTACACCTTC. Residues: CASSRGYRDGYTF. The genes are TRBV2 and TRBJ1-2, with D tentatively TRBD1 (6 bases). V lost 5 bases to trimming and J lost 6 bases, with 13 bases between them. Germline values: CDR1 SNHLY, CDR2 FYNNEI. The CDR3 consists of 13 residues.

CDR3 sequence reads: CASGGQATYEQYF. In DNA, the CDR3 is TGTGCCAGTGGCGGACAGGCCACCTACGAGCAGTACTTC. This rearrangement joins TRBV19 to TRBJ2-7, with 7 bases that match TRBD1. This CDR3 spans 13 amino acids. After removal of 8 bases from V and 2 bases from J, the junction contained 6 bases not matched to a gene. Germline CDR1 LNHDA, CDR2 SQIVND (reference sequence).

The gene calls are TRBV5-6 and TRBJ1-5, with 8 bases lining up with TRBD1. CDR1 and CDR2 (germline): SGHDT, YYEEEE. The CDR3 is 15 residues long. Unmatched junction bases numbered 10, after V lost 5 bases and J lost 6 bases. CDR3 region: CASSLKDRDLQPQHF. CDR3 bases: TGTGCCAGCAGTCTCAAGGACAGGGATCTTCAGCCCCAGCATTTT.

This chain uses TRBV7-2 with TRBJ2-1; D might be TRBD2 (6 bases). Trimming removed 4 bases from V and 0 bases from J, with 10 bases in between. The CDR3 has 15 residues. Germline V CDR1 and CDR2: SGHTA, FQGNSA. The CDR3 protein is CASSWSGSSYNEQFF. CDR3 DNA: TGTGCCAGCAGCTGGTCCGGGAGCTCCTACAATGAGCAGTTCTTC.

The V gene is TRBV2, the J gene TRBJ1-1, with 8 bases fitting TRBD1. CDR1 and CDR2 from the germline V gene are SNHLY and FYNNEI. CDR3 size: 14 residues. The ends lost 3 bases at V and 4 bases at J; junction bases unmatched: 4. This CDR3 is CASSDQGAVTEAFF. CDR3 nucleotides: TGTGCCAGCAGTGACCAGGGGGCTGTCACTGAAGCTTTCTTT.

There are a few counts of this clone. This chain connects TRBV4-1 to TRBJ2-1; 8 nucleotides align to TRBD2. Germline loops: CDR1 MGHRA, CDR2 YSYEKL. The V gene end was trimmed by 2 bases and the J gene end by 9 bases; junction bases not matched to a gene: 15. CDR3 size: 17 residues. The CDR3 DNA reads as TGCGCCAGCAGCCAAACCCCAACTAGCGGCGGACCTATTGAGCAGTTCTTC. Translating gives CASSQTPTSGGPIEQFF.

This sequence joins TRBV9 and TRBJ2-1, with TRBD2 matching over 8 bases. Unmatched junction bases numbered 13, after V lost 4 bases and J lost 4 bases. The CDR3 consists of 17 residues. The germline V gene has CDR1 SGDLS and CDR2 YYNGEE. The CDR3 protein is CASSHPVGSGVYNEQFF. The CDR3 DNA is TGTGCCAGCAGCCATCCCGTGGGTAGCGGGGTATACAATGAGCAGTTCTTC.